These 26 T cell receptor beta chains share one sample of origin, sequenced in a study of shared clonotypes between healthy human individuals. Assay: immunoSEQ multiplex PCR; the TCRdb copy retains only in-frame clones and omits some. The sample consists of hundreds of thousands of clones, more than 95% of them appearing once. Sequencing used naive CD4+ T cells sorted from blood. Documented subset: CD45RA+ positively selected. All receptors come from a woman in her twenties or thirties in good health.

This clone is a singleton in its sample. This rearrangement joins TRBV28 to TRBJ1-1; D possibly corresponds to TRBD1 (5 bases). The V and J ends lost 3 bases and 5 bases respectively, with 10 bases between them. Germline assignment: CDR1 MDHEN and CDR2 SYDVKM. The CDR3 runs to 13 residues. CDR3 in DNA: TGTGCCAGCAGTTTCGGGGGGGAGACTGAAGCTTTCTTT. Translated: CASSFGGETEAFF.

This chain joins TRBV10-3 and TRBJ2-2; D gene unclear. The V and J ends lost 6 bases and 3 bases respectively, with 8 bases between them. Per germline, CDR1 ENHRY and CDR2 SYGVKD. The CDR3 has 13 residues. The CDR3 is CAISGTYTGELFF. CDR3 bases: TGTGCCATCAGCGGAACGTACACCGGGGAGCTGTTTTTT.

V gene TRBV7-9 combines with J gene TRBJ2-3; D is possibly TRBD2 (6 bases). V shed 2 bases and J shed 1 base, with 22 bases lying between them. This CDR3 is 19 amino acids long. The germline V gene encodes CDR1 SEHNR and CDR2 FQNEAQ (reference sequence). CDR3: CASSLKYYLAQYGTDTQYF. The CDR3 DNA sequence: TGTGCCAGCAGCTTAAAGTACTATCTAGCGCAGTATGGCACAGATACGCAGTATTTT.

This clone showed up just once. The V and J genes are TRBV6-5 and TRBJ2-5; TRBD1 aligns across 8 bases. Germline trimming cut 6 bases from V and 1 base from J; bases unmatched to any gene: 4. Germline loops: CDR1 MNHEY, CDR2 SVGAGI. This CDR3 has 14 amino acids. CDR3 protein: CASRRTGTQETQYF. CDR3 coding DNA: TGTGCCAGCAGAAGGACAGGGACCCAAGAGACCCAGTACTTC.

The CDR3 here is CTSIRRETQYF. For the CDR3, the DNA is TGCACCAGCATACGTCGAGAGACCCAGTACTTC. V usage is TRBV1 and J usage is TRBJ2-5. TRBV1 is deemed a pseudogene. The CDR3 runs 11 residues.

This chain links TRBV20-1 with TRBJ1-4, with a possible D match to TRBD1 (5 bases). The V end lost 7 bases, the J end lost 6 bases, and 9 bases lay between the germline ends. This CDR3 region has 11 residues. The germline gives CDR1 DFQATT, CDR2 SNEGSKA (reference sequence). CDR3 bases: TGCAGTGGGGACGTGGATGAAAAACTGTTTTTT. As protein: CSGDVDEKLFF.

The V and J genes are TRBV19 and TRBJ2-4, with D unresolved. CDR3 size: 16 residues. Trimming took off 6 bases at V and 0 bases at J, with 15 bases between the two ends. The germline CDR1 and CDR2 sequences are LNHDA and SQIVND (reference sequence). The CDR3 DNA reads as TGTGCCAGTAGCAAAGAACAGACCATAGCCAAAAACATTCAGTACTTC. As protein: CASSKEQTIAKNIQYF.

The V call is TRBV19, the J call TRBJ1-5; D call uncertain. This CDR3 is built from 16 residues. Deletions cut 0 bases from V and 3 bases from J, with 12 bases between. Germline V gene sequence: CDR1 LNHDA, CDR2 SQIVND (reference sequence). CDR3 sequence: CASSIEFHQFNQPQHF. The CDR3 nucleotides are TGTGCCAGTAGTATAGAATTTCACCAGTTCAATCAGCCCCAGCATTTT.

The V call is TRBV27, the J call TRBJ2-7, with no clear D. Trimming took off 3 bases at V and 2 bases at J, with 14 bases between the two ends. The CDR3 has 15 residues. Germline V gene lookup returns CDR1 MNHEY and CDR2 SMNVEV (reference sequence). The CDR3 loop is CASSFAGGRTYEQYF. CDR3 DNA: TGTGCCAGCAGTTTCGCTGGCGGCCGGACCTACGAGCAGTACTTC.

The chain carries TRBV20-1 and TRBJ2-5; D ambiguous. The last part of the DNA fits TRBJ2-7 better; the J call may be wrong. Germline V lookup: CDR1 DFQATT, CDR2 SNEGSKA (reference sequence). The CDR3 covers 11 residues. This CDR3 is CSARDPYEQYF. The CDR3 region has the DNA TGCAGTGCTAGAGACCCCTACGAGCAGTACTTC.

The V gene is TRBV5-1, the J gene TRBJ2-1; 8 positions agree with TRBD1. J was trimmed by 4 bases and V by 1 base; bases with no gene match: 4. Germline V CDR1 and CDR2: SGHRS, YFSETQ. This CDR3 has 15 residues. This CDR3 reads CASSLQGARYNEQFF. The CDR3 DNA sequence: TGCGCCAGCAGCTTGCAGGGGGCGCGGTACAATGAGCAGTTCTTC.

V is TRBV4-2 and J is TRBJ2-7; 9 nucleotides line up with TRBD2. V was pared by 1 base and J by 2 bases, with 3 bases of the junction left unmatched. This CDR3 has 15 residues. CDR1 LGHNA and CDR2 YNFKEQ come from the germline V gene. CDR3 in amino acids: CASSQVASGTYEQYF. The CDR3 DNA sequence: TGTGCCAGCAGCCAAGTAGCTAGCGGGACCTACGAGCAGTACTTC.

The chain recombines TRBV2 with TRBJ2-5; 11 bases map to TRBD2. V dropped 7 bases and J dropped 5; count of bases not matched to a gene: 12. CDR3 length equals 16 residues. The V gene's germline CDR1 is SNHLY and CDR2 FYNNEI. The CDR3 region has the DNA TGTGCCAGCACCAAACTAGCGGGAGCAATGGGGGAGACCCAGTACTTC. Its protein is CASTKLAGAMGETQYF.

J is TRBJ2-3 and V is TRBV14, with a possible D match to TRBD1 (6 bases). V dropped 4 bases and J dropped 1 base, with 21 bases sitting between them. The CDR3 is made up of 18 amino acids. Germline CDR1 reads SGHDN; CDR2 reads FVKESK. DNA of the CDR3: TGTGCCAGCAGCCGACGAAACCCCACCGGGACACGCACAGATACGCAGTATTTT. Its translation is CASSRRNPTGTRTDTQYF.

The chain has TRBV28 and TRBJ2-1; tentative D call: TRBD1 (5 bases). The ends were cut back, 5 bases at V and 6 bases at J, with 20 bases in the middle. CDR1 is MDHEN and CDR2 is SYDVKM in the germline V gene. The CDR3 is made up of 16 amino acids. The CDR3: CASSLDQGIWRNEQFF. DNA of the CDR3: TGTGCCAGCAGTCTAGATCAGGGAATATGGCGCAATGAGCAGTTCTTC.

In its sample, this clone was seen once. The chain employs TRBV27 and TRBJ2-1; 15 nucleotides align to TRBD2. The length of the CDR3 is 15 residues. Germline V gene data show CDR1 as MNHEY and CDR2 as SMNVEV (reference sequence). The trim removed 7 bases at V and 4 bases at J, leaving 2 bases unmatched. The CDR3 is CASNGLAGGYNEQFF. DNA of the CDR3: TGTGCCAGCAATGGACTAGCGGGAGGGTACAATGAGCAGTTCTTC.

This sequence joins TRBV28 and TRBJ2-1, with unresolved D. Looked up from germline, CDR1 is MDHEN and CDR2 is SYDVKM. The CDR3 is 16 amino acids. V lost 4 bases, J lost 8 bases, and 21 bases lay in between. CDR3 residues: CASSSGFGGSLHEQFF. As DNA, the CDR3 is TGTGCCAGCAGTTCAGGATTCGGTGGTTCCCTACATGAGCAGTTCTTC.

This chain uses TRBV30 with TRBJ2-1, with 9 bases lining up with TRBD2. This CDR3 comprises 13 residues. Germline V lookup: CDR1 GTSNPN, CDR2 SVGIG (reference sequence). With 5 bases clipped from V and 7 bases from J, the junction kept 6 bases outside the gene matches. CDR3 sequence: CAWGAGGGNEQFF. The CDR3 bases are TGTGCCTGGGGAGCGGGAGGTGGTAATGAGCAGTTCTTC.

The rearrangement links TRBV28 to TRBJ2-1; 10 bases agree with TRBD2. V shed 5 bases and J 7 bases; nucleotides not matched to a gene: 8. The CDR3 has 15 residues. Germline V gene sequence: CDR1 MDHEN, CDR2 SYDVKM. The CDR3 here is CASSHKREGRNEQFF. The CDR3 DNA is TGTGCCAGCAGTCATAAGCGGGAGGGCCGGAATGAGCAGTTCTTC. Full variable domain (missing parts from reference TRBV28 and TRBJ2-1): DVKVTQSSRYLVKRTGEKVFLECVQDMDHENMFWYRQDPGLGLRLIYFSYDVKMKEKGDIPEGYSVSREKKERFSLILESASTNQTSMYLCASSHKREGRNEQFFGPGTRLTVL.

This rearrangement joins TRBV14 to TRBJ2-3; 8 bases line up with TRBD2. There are 20 residues in the CDR3. Germline assignment: CDR1 SGHDN and CDR2 FVKESK. Trimming removed 0 bases from V and 2 bases from J; junction bases left unmatched: 16. The CDR3 bases are TGTGCCAGCAGCCAAGATCTCAGAACTAGCGGTCGATACCCCACAGATACGCAGTATTTT. Encoded protein: CASSQDLRTSGRYPTDTQYF.

The V call is TRBV7-9, the J call TRBJ1-2; the D gene is possibly TRBD1 (5 bases). The germline V gene has CDR1 SEHNR and CDR2 FQNEAQ (reference sequence). V lost 5 bases and J lost 1, with 20 bases in between. The CDR3 has 17 amino acids. CDR3 in DNA: TGTGCCAGCAGCCGAGGGACGGCTGCGGTTTATAACTATGGCTACACCTTC. Its protein is CASSRGTAAVYNYGYTF.

V usage is TRBV28 and J usage is TRBJ2-2; D not resolved. The CDR3 spans 14 residues. V dropped 6 bases and J dropped 1 base, with 9 bases sitting between them. The germline V gene encodes CDR1 MDHEN and CDR2 SYDVKM. The CDR3: CASRKLVNTGELFF. The CDR3, as DNA: TGTGCCAGCAGGAAGTTGGTGAACACCGGGGAGCTGTTTTTT.

The chain employs TRBV5-4 and TRBJ1-2; TRBD1 is a possible D gene (5 bases). Germline CDR1 reads SGHNT; CDR2 reads YYREEE (reference sequence). The CDR3 totals 14 residues. V was shortened by 7 bases and J by 4 bases, with 17 bases between the two germline ends. This CDR3 reads CASSPWGRPYGYTF. The CDR3 DNA sequence: TGTGCCAGCTCCCCCTGGGGCAGGCCCTATGGCTACACCTTC. The full variable domain, rest sourced from reference TRBV5-4 and TRBJ1-2, is ETGVTQSPTHLIKTRGQQVTLRCSSQSGHNTVSWYQQALGQGPQFIFQYYREEENGRGNFPPRFSGLQFPNYSSELNVNALELDDSALYLCASSPWGRPYGYTFGSGTRLTVV.

The gene calls are TRBV11-1 and TRBJ1-1; D remains unclear. V was trimmed by 1 base and J by 1 base, leaving 7 bases between them. CDR1 and CDR2 from the germline V gene are SGHAT and FQDESV (reference sequence). The CDR3 contains 14 residues. The DNA for the CDR3 is TGTGCCAGCAGCTTAGTAGGGTGGAACACTGAAGCTTTCTTT. Translation gives CASSLVGWNTEAFF.

The chain recombines TRBV6-5 with TRBJ1-1; D is ambiguous. Looked up from germline, CDR1 is MNHEY and CDR2 is SVGAGI. Trimming left V 5 bases short and J 6 bases short, with 19 bases between. The CDR3 contains 15 residues. CDR3 sequence (DNA): TGTGCCAGCAGTCCTCTAAACAGAGGACGCCCTGAAGCTTTCTTT. It yields the protein CASSPLNRGRPEAFF.

V is TRBV6-4 and J is TRBJ2-1; 7 bases fit TRBD1. Per germline, CDR1 MRHNA and CDR2 SNTAGT. With 6 bases clipped from V and 0 bases from J, the junction kept 5 bases outside the gene matches. CDR3 size: 15 residues. CDR3 amino acids: CASSDRANSYNEQFF. In nucleotides, the CDR3 is TGTGCCAGCAGCGACAGGGCTAACTCCTACAATGAGCAGTTCTTC.